The 20 T cell receptor beta chains reported below all come from one sample, sequenced in a study of shared clonotypes between healthy human individuals. Some clones are missing from TCRdb's copy, which holds only in-frame ones; the method was immunoSEQ multiplex PCR. Of 650,000 to 800,000 clones in the sample, 72% are singletons; the top ten hold under 2%. Sequencing input: memory CD4+ T cells sorted from blood. Documented subset: CD45RA-negative fraction. The source is a woman in her 30s in good health.

The chain has TRBV6-1 and TRBJ1-4; TRBD1 is a possible D gene (5 bases). The CDR3 spans 13 residues. The ends were cut back, 7 bases at V and 5 bases at J, with 11 bases in the middle. Per germline, CDR1 MNHNS and CDR2 SASEGT. In nucleotides, the CDR3 is TGTGCCAGCAACGGGGGACCAAATGAAAAACTGTTTTTT. Translation: CASNGGPNEKLFF.

This clone is a singleton in its sample. The chain has TRBV19 and TRBJ2-1; D remains unclear. Germline loops: CDR1 LNHDA, CDR2 SQIVND (reference sequence). This CDR3 spans 14 amino acids. Between the trimmed V and J ends, which lost 3 bases and 4 bases, there was a span of 10 bases. The CDR3 spells CASSIWQEYNEQFF. CDR3 bases: TGTGCCAGTAGTATTTGGCAGGAGTACAATGAGCAGTTCTTC.

This chain links TRBV11-2 with TRBJ2-2; perhaps TRBD1 as D (6 bases). The CDR3 has 16 amino acids. Germline CDR1 SGHAT, CDR2 FQNNGV. Between the trimmed V and J ends, which lost 7 bases and 2 bases, there was a span of 17 bases. In DNA, the CDR3 is TGTGCCAGCAAGGGGGTTCGGGGACCTAACACCGGGGAGCTGTTTTTT. It encodes CASKGVRGPNTGELFF. Together with reference TRBV11-2 and TRBJ2-2, the CDR3 gives the full variable domain: EAGVAQSPRYKIIEKRQSVAFWCNPISGHATLYWYQQILGQGPKLLIQFQNNGVVDDSQLPKDRFSAERLKGVDSTLKIQPAKLEDSAVYLCASKGVRGPNTGELFFGEGSRLTVL.

CDR3 coding DNA: TGTGCCAGCAGTTTCGGGGTAGCTTCTCGAGGGACCCAGTACTTC. It encodes CASSFGVASRGTQYF. V usage is TRBV28 and J usage is TRBJ2-5, with D possibly matching TRBD2 (5 bases). The germline CDR1 and CDR2 sequences are MDHEN and SYDVKM. The CDR3 contains 15 residues. Trimming pared 3 bases from V and 7 bases from J, leaving 18 bases between.

This sequence joins TRBV2 and TRBJ2-2; weak D call: TRBD2 (7 bases). The CDR3 is 16 amino acids. Trimming stripped 1 base from V and 4 bases from J, with 13 bases between. Germline lookup yields CDR1 SNHLY and CDR2 FYNNEI. DNA of the CDR3: TGTGCCAGCAGTGAAGGAGGGGGGACTATCACCGGGGAGCTGTTTTTT. This gives the protein CASSEGGGTITGELFF.

This clone has a single count. The chain is built from TRBV27 and TRBJ1-3, with TRBD1 identical over 8 bases. Germline lookup yields CDR1 MNHEY and CDR2 SMNVEV (reference sequence). There are 19 residues in the CDR3. J lost 3 bases, V lost 5 bases, and 18 bases had no gene match. The CDR3 DNA reads TGTGCCAGCAGTCCGACCTCTCCGGACAGGGTCGGGCGTGGAAACACCATATATTTT. Protein sequence: CASSPTSPDRVGRGNTIYF.

The chain carries TRBV19 and TRBJ1-5; a possible D gene is TRBD1 (5 bases). Trimming shortened V by 6 bases and J by 7 bases, and 16 bases separated the two germline ends. This CDR3 spans 14 amino acids. The germline V gene has CDR1 LNHDA and CDR2 SQIVND (reference sequence). The CDR3 DNA reads TGTGCCAGTAGGCCCGGGACCCCCGAACAGCCCCAGCATTTT. Protein sequence: CASRPGTPEQPQHF.

The chain uses TRBV5-6 and TRBJ2-5; 8 bases fit TRBD1. In germline, CDR1 is SGHDT, CDR2 YYEEEE. Unmatched junction bases numbered 14, after V lost 2 bases and J lost 2 bases. The CDR3 has 18 amino acids. This chain's CDR3 is CASSFPQGASGAQETQYF. CDR3 nucleotides: TGTGCCAGCAGCTTCCCTCAGGGGGCGAGCGGAGCTCAAGAGACCCAGTACTTC.

The V and J genes are TRBV5-1 and TRBJ2-3, with D perhaps matching TRBD2 (6 bases). V shed 0 bases and J shed 10 bases, with 33 bases lying between them. This CDR3 contains 20 residues. CDR1 SGHRS and CDR2 YFSETQ come from the germline V gene. In nucleotides, the CDR3 is TGCGCCAGCAGCTTGGTCGTAAGCTGGACTAACTCCCCTCAACCTTCCCCGCAGTATTTT. Its translation: CASSLVVSWTNSPQPSPQYF.

This clone was observed many times. The chain links TRBV30 to TRBJ2-7, with 8 bases lining up with TRBD1. The germline gives CDR1 GTSNPN, CDR2 SVGIG (reference sequence). The trim removed 3 bases at V and 3 bases at J, leaving 13 bases unmatched. The CDR3 spans 16 residues. CDR3 amino acids: CAWSRQGTRTYYEQYF. For the CDR3, the DNA is TGTGCCTGGAGCAGACAGGGGACCCGGACCTACTACGAGCAGTACTTC. The entire variable domain, with the rest obtained from reference TRBV30 and TRBJ2-7, is as follows: SQTIHQWPATLVQPVGSPLSLECTVEGTSNPNLYWYRQAAGRGLQLLFYSVGIGQISSEVPQNLSASRPQDRQFILSSKKLLLSDSGFYLCAWSRQGTRTYYEQYFGPGTRLTVT.

This clone has a count of ten or more. This chain links TRBV6-1 with TRBJ2-5; 8 positions match TRBD2. With 2 bases clipped from V and 7 bases from J, the junction kept 6 bases outside the gene matches. The CDR3 extends over 14 amino acids. The germline V gene encodes CDR1 MNHNS and CDR2 SASEGT. CDR3 sequence (DNA): TGTGCCAGCAGTGAACGGCGGGGGGTCGGGACCCAGTACTTC. Its translation is CASSERRGVGTQYF.

In this sample, this clone turned up once. The DNA of the CDR3 is TGTGCCAGCAGTTCACCCGACCCGGGCCACAGGGGAGGCGAGCAGTACTTC. This encodes CASSSPDPGHRGGEQYF. The V and J genes are TRBV28 and TRBJ2-7; D is perhaps TRBD1 (7 bases). The germline CDR1 and CDR2 sequences are MDHEN and SYDVKM. Trimming took 4 bases from V and 6 from J, leaving 25 bases between them. CDR3 length equals 17 residues. The full variable domain, with the rest looked up from reference TRBV28 and TRBJ2-7, is DVKVTQSSRYLVKRTGEKVFLECVQDMDHENMFWYRQDPGLGLRLIYFSYDVKMKEKGDIPEGYSVSREKKERFSLILESASTNQTSMYLCASSSPDPGHRGGEQYFGPGTRLTVT.

J is TRBJ2-1 and V is TRBV15; tentative D call: TRBD2 (6 bases). Germline CDR1 reads LNHNV; CDR2 reads YYDKDF (reference sequence). V was shortened by 0 bases and J by 5 bases, with 20 bases between the two germline ends. CDR3 size: 18 residues. Here the CDR3 DNA reads TGTGCCACCAGCAGAGACTACACGGGGGTCAGGTCGGACAATGAGCAGTTCTTC. It encodes CATSRDYTGVRSDNEQFF.

The chain employs TRBV6-6 and TRBJ2-7, with no clear D. The germline CDR1 and CDR2 sequences are MNHNY and SVGAGI (reference sequence). Trimming took 6 bases from V and 6 from J, leaving 15 bases between them. There are 13 residues in the CDR3. As DNA, the CDR3 is TGTGCCAGCAGGCTGGACCTGGCCCGCGAGCAGTACTTC. Residues: CASRLDLAREQYF.

This clone has just a few counts. The chain's CDR3 is CATLKNTEAFF. The CDR3 DNA is TGTGCCACCCTCAAGAACACTGAAGCTTTCTTT. The chain uses TRBV19 and TRBJ1-1; D remains unclear. The germline CDR1 and CDR2 sequences are LNHDA and SQIVND (reference sequence). This CDR3 region has 11 residues. The V end lost 10 bases, the J end lost 1 base, and 7 bases lay between the germline ends.

This clone was detected only a few times. The chain uses TRBV6-5 and TRBJ1-2, with D unresolved. From germline, CDR1 is MNHEY and CDR2 SVGAGI. The CDR3 is 10 residues long. The V gene lost 9 bases and the J gene lost 6 bases, with 8 bases spanning the gap. The CDR3 DNA is TGTGCCAGTGAGATGGATGGCTACACCTTC. Translated: CASEMDGYTF.

V and J are TRBV9 and TRBJ2-7; the match to TRBD1 covers 8 bases. The CDR3 totals 14 residues. The junction had 6 bases not matched to a gene; V was cut back by 3 bases and J by 4 bases. CDR1 SGDLS and CDR2 YYNGEE come from the germline V gene. CDR3 region: CASSARTGTYEQYF. Here the CDR3 DNA reads TGTGCCAGCAGCGCCCGGACAGGGACATACGAGCAGTACTTC.

V is TRBV7-9 and J is TRBJ1-4; tentatively, D is TRBD1 (6 bases). V lost 5 bases, J lost 5 bases, and 15 bases lay in between. This CDR3 spans 15 amino acids. Germline lookup yields CDR1 SEHNR and CDR2 FQNEAQ (reference sequence). The CDR3 sequence is CASSTRQVGNEKLFF. The CDR3 DNA sequence: TGTGCCAGCAGCACTAGACAGGTCGGGAATGAAAAACTGTTTTTT.

This clone showed up just a few times. The J gene is TRBJ1-1, the V gene TRBV21-1. TRBV21-1 is marked as a pseudogene. The CDR3 loop spans 11 amino acids. CDR3 loop: CASSAPGRAFF. In DNA form, the CDR3 reads TGTGCCAGCAGCGCTCCAGGGAGAGCTTTCTTT.

Here the CDR3 DNA reads TGTGCCAGCAGCCCCGAGAGCTCCGAAAAACTGTTTTTT. This translates into CASSPESSEKLFF. This rearrangement joins TRBV5-4 to TRBJ1-4, with D uncertain. The CDR3 contains 13 residues. Germline V CDR1 and CDR2: SGHNT, YYREEE (reference sequence). Between the trimmed V and J ends, which lost 4 bases and 8 bases, there was a span of 12 bases.